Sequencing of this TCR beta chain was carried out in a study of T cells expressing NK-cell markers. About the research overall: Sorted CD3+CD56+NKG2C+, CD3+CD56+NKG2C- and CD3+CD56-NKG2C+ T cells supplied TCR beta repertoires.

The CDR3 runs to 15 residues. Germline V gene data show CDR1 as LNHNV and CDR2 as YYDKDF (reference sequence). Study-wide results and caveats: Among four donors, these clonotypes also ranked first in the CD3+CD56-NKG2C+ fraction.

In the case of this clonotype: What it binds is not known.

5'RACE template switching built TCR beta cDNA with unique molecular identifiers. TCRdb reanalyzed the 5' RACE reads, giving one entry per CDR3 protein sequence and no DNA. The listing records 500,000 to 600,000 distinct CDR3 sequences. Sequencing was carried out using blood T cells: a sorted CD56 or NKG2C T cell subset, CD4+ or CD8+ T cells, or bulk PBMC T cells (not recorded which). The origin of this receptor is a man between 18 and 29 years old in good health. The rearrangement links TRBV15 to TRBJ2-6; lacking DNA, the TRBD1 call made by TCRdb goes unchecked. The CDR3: CATLGGPSGANVLTF.